Below, 32 T cell receptor beta chains from the same sample are listed, as sequenced in a study of blood T cell repertoires in COVID-19. Sequenced by immunoSEQ multiplex PCR; TCRdb stores in-frame clones only, minus some. Of 150,000 to 200,000 clones in the sample, 70% to 90% were seen once. The sequenced sample consisted of peripheral blood. The receptors come from a man aged 50 to 59 with active or convalescent COVID-19.

This sequence joins TRBV20-1 and TRBJ2-5; possible D gene TRBD2, 5 bases. V shed 3 bases and J shed 5 bases, with 10 bases lying between them. Germline-derived CDR1 and CDR2 are DFQATT and SNEGSKA (reference sequence). The CDR3 is 12 amino acids. The chain's CDR3 is CSASGEGETQYF. CDR3 nucleotide sequence: TGCAGTGCTAGTGGCGAGGGCGAGACCCAGTACTTC.

The count of this clone is one. The rearrangement joins TRBV3-1 (or the pseudogene TRBV3-2) to TRBJ2-1; weak D call: TRBD2 (6 bases). V dropped 4 bases and J dropped 5 bases, with 12 bases sitting between them. Germline V gives CDR1 LGHDT, CDR2 YNNKEL (reference sequence). This CDR3 is 14 amino acids long. The CDR3 reads CASSPMDYDNEQFF. Here the CDR3 DNA reads TGTGCCAGCAGCCCGATGGACTATGACAATGAGCAGTTCTTC.

The rearrangement joins TRBV7-9 to TRBJ2-3, with a tentative D call TRBD1 (5 bases). The CDR3 contains 15 residues. The V gene lost 7 bases and the J gene lost 4 bases, with 18 bases spanning the gap. The germline V gene encodes CDR1 SEHNR and CDR2 FQNEAQ (reference sequence). The CDR3 DNA reads as TGTGCCAGCACCCCCGTAGGTGGGGCCGCAGATACGCAGTATTTT. This sequence encodes CASTPVGGAADTQYF.

The chain recombines TRBV19 with TRBJ1-6; D is uncertain. The V end lost 11 bases, the J end lost 2 bases, and 19 bases lay between the germline ends. The CDR3 is 16 amino acids. Germline V gene sequence: CDR1 LNHDA, CDR2 SQIVND (reference sequence). CDR3 coding DNA: TGTGCCTCAACGGAGGGAGGGAGAGCCTATAATTCACCCCTCCACTTT. Its protein product is CASTEGGRAYNSPLHF.

The J gene is TRBJ2-7, the V gene TRBV11-3, with a possible D match to TRBD1 (6 bases). The CDR3 covers 13 residues. Germline loops: CDR1 SGHNT, CDR2 YENEEA. V was trimmed by 4 bases and J by 4 bases, leaving 11 bases between them. In nucleotides, the CDR3 is TGTGCCAGCAGCTCCGGGACAAATTACGAGCAGTACTTC. Its translation: CASSSGTNYEQYF.

The chain joins TRBV24-1 to TRBJ2-7; unclear D gene. V was shortened by 4 bases and J by 2 bases, with 8 bases between the two germline ends. CDR3 length: 13 amino acids. The V gene's germline CDR1 is KGHDR and CDR2 SFDVKD. The CDR3 sequence: CATSDDLAYEQYF. In DNA, the CDR3 is TGTGCCACCAGTGACGACCTAGCCTACGAGCAGTACTTC.

The chain recombines TRBV5-1 with TRBJ2-7, with 8 bases aligning to TRBD1. The CDR3 has 16 residues. V lost 3 bases, J lost 6 bases, and 14 bases stayed unmatched. Germline CDR1 is SGHRS and CDR2 is YFSETQ. The DNA for the CDR3 is TGCGCCAGCAGCTCCCGGACAGGGACGAAAGGGGGCGAGCAGTACTTC. This translates into CASSSRTGTKGGEQYF.

This clone was counted once. The chain recombines TRBV9 with TRBJ2-7; D is uncertain. The CDR3 covers 14 residues. Germline lookup yields CDR1 SGDLS and CDR2 YYNGEE. The V and J ends lost 3 bases and 0 bases respectively, with 10 bases between them. CDR3 bases: TGTGCCAGCAGCGGAGGATCAAGCTCCTACGAGCAGTACTTC. As protein: CASSGGSSSYEQYF.

The rearrangement links TRBV20-1 to TRBJ2-1; D remains unclear. Germline V lookup: CDR1 DFQATT, CDR2 SNEGSKA (reference sequence). The CDR3 totals 11 residues. V gave up 6 bases and J gave up 10 bases, with 13 bases separating them. CDR3 in DNA: TGCAGTGCGATGACTGCCGGGGAGCAGTTCTTC. It translates to CSAMTAGEQFF.

This clone turned up a few times. The CDR3 loop reads CASSLSRQANTEAFF. The DNA for the CDR3 is TGCGCCAGCAGCCTGTCCCGGCAGGCGAACACTGAAGCTTTCTTT. The chain is built from TRBV5-1 and TRBJ1-1; no reliable D call. CDR1 and CDR2 (germline): SGHRS, YFSETQ. V was cut by 4 bases and J by 1 base, with 14 bases left in between. The CDR3 contains 15 residues.

The V and J genes are TRBV19 and TRBJ2-7, with 9 bases fitting TRBD1. The CDR3 runs to 16 residues. J gave up 0 bases and V 5 bases, and 8 bases lay outside the gene matches. Germline lookup yields CDR1 LNHDA and CDR2 SQIVND (reference sequence). CDR3: CASSPPGQGSSYEQYF. The CDR3 region has the DNA TGTGCCAGTAGTCCTCCTGGACAGGGGTCCTCCTACGAGCAGTACTTC.

Note on this clone: Its ends do not fully match the called genes, so a read error is possible. The chain links TRBV24-1 to TRBJ1-2; tentatively, D is TRBD1 (6 bases). Germline CDR1 reads KGHDR; CDR2 reads SFDVKD. The CDR3 runs 15 residues. The DNA for the CDR3 is TGTGCCACCAGTGACCCCGGGACAATTAACGATGGCTACACCTTC. Protein: CATSDPGTINDGYTF.

This clone was seen a handful of times. This chain connects TRBV5-4 to TRBJ2-1; TRBD2 agrees at 10 bases. Trimming at V came to 4 bases and at J to 7 bases, leaving 8 bases not matched to a gene. CDR1 SGHNT and CDR2 YYREEE come from the germline V gene (reference sequence). This CDR3 has 15 amino acids. In DNA, the CDR3 is TGTGCCAGCAGCGCTAGCGGGAGAGTCGGGAATGAGCAGTTCTTC. Translated: CASSASGRVGNEQFF.

The rearrangement uses TRBV6-5 and TRBJ1-3; D not resolved. This CDR3 spans 14 amino acids. The germline gives CDR1 MNHEY, CDR2 SVGAGI. V was clipped by 7 bases and J by 2 bases, with 12 bases between them. The CDR3 DNA reads as TGTGCCAGCAAGTCCGGGGAGACTGGAAACACCATATATTTT. Its protein product is CASKSGETGNTIYF.

Written as DNA, the CDR3 is TGTGCCAGCTCACCACCTCTGCTAGCGATTGGGGAAGGGCACTCCTACGAGCAGTACTTC. This sequence encodes CASSPPLLAIGEGHSYEQYF. The chain links TRBV18 to TRBJ2-7; perhaps TRBD2 as D (6 bases). CDR1 is KGHSH and CDR2 is LQKENI in the germline V gene. The germline V and J ends were trimmed by 0 bases and 0 bases, with 24 bases remaining between them. CDR3 size: 20 residues.

This chain joins TRBV14 and TRBJ2-5, with 12 positions matching TRBD2. The trim removed 1 base at V and 4 bases at J, leaving 7 bases unmatched. The CDR3 sequence is 17 residues long. Germline V lookup: CDR1 SGHDN, CDR2 FVKESK. The CDR3 bases are TGTGCCAGCAGCCAAGGACTAGCGGGGGCCGAAGGAGAGACCCAGTACTTC. This codes for CASSQGLAGAEGETQYF.

The chain employs TRBV6-6 and TRBJ2-7; a possible D gene is TRBD1 (5 bases). The CDR3 is 15 amino acids. Per germline, CDR1 MNHNY and CDR2 SVGAGI (reference sequence). V lost 2 bases and J lost 4, with 15 bases in between. The CDR3 DNA is TGTGCCAGCAGTTACGTGACAGCTAGTAAATACGAGCAGTACTTC. It translates to CASSYVTASKYEQYF.

CDR3 nucleotide sequence: TGTGCCACCAGCAGACTTATCGGAAAGACAGGGGGCCAAGAGACCCAGTACTTC. This codes for CATSRLIGKTGGQETQYF. The chain combines TRBV15 with TRBJ2-5; TRBD1 matches at 9 bases. The J segment lost 1 base and the V segment lost 2 bases, leaving 11 bases of the junction unmatched. The germline gives CDR1 LNHNV, CDR2 YYDKDF (reference sequence). The CDR3 has 18 amino acids.

The chain couples TRBV7-2 to TRBJ2-5, with 8 bases aligning to TRBD2. Germline V gives CDR1 SGHTA, CDR2 FQGNSA. The trim removed 5 bases at V and 4 bases at J, leaving 6 bases unmatched. The CDR3 runs to 14 residues. The CDR3 nucleotides are TGTGCCAGCAGCAGCCCTCTAGCGGGAGAGACCCAGTACTTC. Translating gives CASSSPLAGETQYF.

The chain employs TRBV6-5 and TRBJ1-6; TRBD1 aligns across 10 bases. The CDR3 runs 14 residues. J gave up 9 bases and V 4 bases, and 3 bases lay outside the gene matches. Per the germline V gene, CDR1 is MNHEY and CDR2 is SVGAGI. The CDR3, as DNA: TGTGCCAGCAGTTCCGGACAGGGGGTTTCACCCCTCCACTTT. This gives the protein CASSSGQGVSPLHF.

V gene TRBV18 combines with J gene TRBJ2-7; 7 bases map to TRBD1. The CDR3 sequence is 14 residues long. The germline V gene encodes CDR1 KGHSH and CDR2 LQKENI. Germline trimming cut 3 bases from V and 1 base from J; bases unmatched to any gene: 3. The CDR3 reads CASSPSDRSYEQYF. The CDR3 region has the DNA TGTGCCAGCTCACCTTCGGACAGGTCCTACGAGCAGTACTTC.

The chain is built from TRBV27 and TRBJ1-2; TRBD1 matches 12 bases. The CDR3 runs 17 residues. Germline-derived CDR1 and CDR2 are MNHEY and SMNVEV (reference sequence). Germline trimming cut 0 bases from V and 8 bases from J; bases unmatched to any gene: 10. CDR3 bases: TGTGCCAGCAGTTTATCCGGGACAGGGGGCCGACCAGGCGGCTACACCTTC. Protein: CASSLSGTGGRPGGYTF.

The J gene is TRBJ2-1, the V gene TRBV11-3; 8 bases match TRBD1. The germline V gene has CDR1 SGHNT and CDR2 YENEEA. Trimming removed 5 bases from V and 3 bases from J; junction bases left unmatched: 6. This CDR3 comprises 15 residues. The CDR3 loop is CASSGDRGDYNEQFF. The CDR3 DNA sequence: TGTGCCAGCAGCGGAGACAGGGGAGACTACAATGAGCAGTTCTTC.

The gene calls are TRBV6-5 and TRBJ1-6; TRBD1 agrees at 7 bases. The germline CDR1 and CDR2 sequences are MNHEY and SVGAGI. J was trimmed by 7 bases and V by 6 bases; bases with no gene match: 6. CDR3 size: 14 residues. The chain's CDR3 is CASRGTAPNSPLHF. The CDR3 coding sequence is TGTGCCAGCAGAGGGACAGCTCCCAATTCACCCCTCCACTTT.

The chain employs TRBV7-2 and TRBJ1-2, with no clear D. Germline V gene sequence: CDR1 SGHTA, CDR2 FQGNSA. The CDR3 is 15 residues long. Trimming took 3 bases from V and 3 from J, leaving 14 bases between them. The DNA for the CDR3 is TGTGCCAGCAGCTTCAGAGCCCCAGGTTACTATGGCTACACCTTC. The encoded protein is CASSFRAPGYYGYTF.

Only one count was recorded for this clone. The chain joins TRBV11-2 to TRBJ2-6; 10 bases fit TRBD1. The CDR3 runs to 18 residues. Germline V CDR1 and CDR2: SGHAT, FQNNGV. V was clipped by 4 bases and J by 3 bases; unmatched bases: 9. The CDR3 DNA reads as TGTGCCAGCAGCTCCTGGGCGACAGGGGGCTTTGGGGCCAACGTCCTGACTTTC. It codes for CASSSWATGGFGANVLTF.

This chain uses TRBV4-3 with TRBJ2-7; 12 bases match TRBD2. Germline V CDR1 and CDR2: LGHNA, YSLEER. CDR3 size: 15 residues. Trimming at V came to 4 bases and at J to 7 bases, leaving 8 bases not matched to a gene. Written as DNA, the CDR3 is TGCGCCAGCAGCCTTCTAGCGGGGGGGCCGGGAGAGCAGTACTTC. It is translated as CASSLLAGGPGEQYF.

The chain employs TRBV11-3 and TRBJ1-4; TRBD1 agrees at 7 bases. The CDR3 spans 16 residues. Germline lookup yields CDR1 SGHNT and CDR2 YENEEA. Trimming cost V 2 bases and J 8 bases; bases outside gene matches: 11. Written as DNA, the CDR3 is TGTGCCAGCAGCTTAAGACAGGGAAGGGTGAGGGAAAAACTGTTTTTT. Translation gives CASSLRQGRVREKLFF. Together with reference TRBV11-3 and TRBJ1-4, the CDR3 gives the full variable domain: EAGVVQSPRYKIIEKKQPVAFWCNPISGHNTLYWYLQNLGQGPELLIRYENEEAVDDSQLPKDRFSAERLKGVDSTLKIQPAELGDSAVYLCASSLRQGRVREKLFFGSGTQLSVL.

The J gene is TRBJ2-7, the V gene TRBV19, with 10 bases matching TRBD2. This CDR3 has 17 amino acids. The V gene end was trimmed by 1 base and the J gene end by 2 bases; junction bases not matched to a gene: 8. Germline assignment: CDR1 LNHDA and CDR2 SQIVND (reference sequence). The CDR3 protein is CASSIGLAGDLAYEQYF. DNA for the CDR3: TGTGCCAGTAGTATAGGGCTAGCGGGAGACCTTGCCTACGAGCAGTACTTC.

CDR3 sequence (DNA): TGTGCCAGCAGAAGGTGGAGACTAGCGGGAGGGGAGAGCTCCTACGAGCAGTACTTC. Amino acid sequence: CASRRWRLAGGESSYEQYF. The chain combines TRBV2 with TRBJ2-7, with 14 bases aligning to TRBD2. CDR1 and CDR2 (germline): SNHLY, FYNNEI. The J segment lost 0 bases and the V segment lost 6 bases, leaving 13 bases of the junction unmatched. CDR3 length equals 19 residues.

The J gene is TRBJ2-3, the V gene TRBV7-8; possibly TRBD2 for D (5 bases). The CDR3 is 16 residues long. Per the germline V gene, CDR1 is SGHVS and CDR2 is FQNEAQ. With 5 bases removed from V and 0 bases from J, the gap between germline ends came to 15 bases. The CDR3 loop reads CASSPRDGRSTDTQYF. The CDR3 coding sequence is TGTGCCAGCAGCCCCCGGGATGGGCGGAGCACAGATACGCAGTATTTT.

This clone was counted between two and nine times. The chain combines TRBV2 with TRBJ2-1; a possible D gene is TRBD1 (6 bases). Trimming left V 4 bases short and J 4 bases short, with 14 bases between. The CDR3 contains 15 residues. Germline V gene data show CDR1 as SNHLY and CDR2 as FYNNEI. The CDR3 loop is CASSVQGISYNEQFF. As DNA, the CDR3 is TGTGCCAGCAGTGTGCAGGGGATCTCGTACAATGAGCAGTTCTTC. Full variable domain (missing parts from reference TRBV2 and TRBJ2-1): EPEVTQTPSHQVTQMGQEVILRCVPISNHLYFYWYRQILGQKVEFLVSFYNNEISEKSEIFDDQFSVERPDGSNFTLKIRSTKLEDSAMYFCASSVQGISYNEQFFGPGTRLTVL.